Below, 3 T cell receptor beta chains from the same sample are listed, as sequenced in a study of radiotherapy plus CTLA-4 blockade in lung cancer. The assay was immunoSEQ multiplex PCR, and TCRdb's table has in-frame clones only and misses some. The data contain around 63,000 clones, roughly three quarters of them singletons. This sample comprised peripheral blood, obtained from a patient treated with radiotherapy plus ipilimumab. The receptors stem from a human donor with non-small cell lung cancer whose response to radiotherapy plus ipilimumab could not be evaluated. Some clones in this sample may be carry-over from other donors' samples.

This clone was observed a few times. V usage is TRBV7-8 and J usage is TRBJ1-2; D is unresolved. Germline V CDR1 and CDR2: SGHVS, FQNEAQ. V shed 1 base and J shed 0 bases, with 12 bases lying between them. This CDR3 contains 16 residues. This CDR3 is CASSLVRGASNYGYTF. In DNA form, the CDR3 reads TGTGCCAGCAGCTTAGTTCGGGGAGCTTCTAACTATGGCTACACCTTC.

The chain combines TRBV7-2 with TRBJ1-1; TRBD1 is a possible D gene (5 bases). This CDR3 region has 15 residues. Deletions cut 0 bases from V and 3 bases from J, with 11 bases between. Per the germline V gene, CDR1 is SGHTA and CDR2 is FQGNSA. The CDR3 DNA follows: TGTGCCAGCAGCTTAGCCGGGGGGGTTGACACTGAAGCTTTCTTT. Amino acid sequence: CASSLAGGVDTEAFF.

This chain links TRBV4-1 with TRBJ2-3; D is perhaps TRBD1 (5 bases). Trimming cost V 1 base and J 3 bases, with 8 bases left between them. The CDR3 has 14 amino acids. Germline lookup yields CDR1 MGHRA and CDR2 YSYEKL. CDR3 bases: TGCGCCAGCAGCCAAGTCCAGGGAACAGATACGCAGTATTTT. Its translation is CASSQVQGTDTQYF.